This T cell receptor (beta chain) was identified in a study of low-dose radiotherapy and immunotherapy resistance in tumors. TRAV- and TRBV-specific primers, spanning alpha and beta chains, primed first-strand cDNA. Over roughly 18 PCR cycles, TCRs were amplified from a constant-region primer and V-primer adapter. From the reads, TCRdb called clonotypes with MiXCR, one entry per CDR3 protein. The sample records about 39,000 distinct CDR3 sequences, less than 40% being singletons. This CDR3 spans 15 amino acids. Trimming took 2 bases from V and 5 from J, leaving 13 bases between them. The germline V gene encodes CDR1 MNHEY and CDR2 SVGAGI. Documented time point: before trial treatment. Low-dose radiotherapy and low-dose cyclophosphamide, together with aspirin, ipilimumab and nivolumab, were given to donors. This clonotype was seen more than once but under ten times.

The chain combines TRBV6-5 with TRBJ1-5; weak D call: TRBD1 (6 bases). The TCR sequence derives from a male donor with gallbladder cancer. The sample was PBMCs, taken before treatment. DNA for the CDR3: TGTGCCAGCAGTTACGGCAGGGGTGCGGATCAGCCCCAGCATTTT. Its protein is CASSYGRGADQPQHF.